This T cell receptor beta chain was profiled in a study of spatial heterogeneity in lung cancer. Study-level background: More beta-chain than alpha-chain sequences were consistently detected. More than eight raw reads, on average, carried each unique TCR and UMI combination. Findings of the study overall: The study found that expanded intratumoral alpha and beta TCR counts tracked tumor mutation counts.

One entry per CDR3 protein, called by TCRdb with MiXCR from the 5' RACE reads. The sample lists about 20,000 distinct CDR3 sequences, less than 8% seen once, with approximately 23% in the top ten. In this sample, this clonotype turned up many times. The antigen is undetermined. Noted time point: sample taken at primary tumor resection. Patients with untreated early-stage non-small cell lung cancer, numbering 72, were the donors. Material for sequencing was whole RNA from tumor, nontumor lung or frozen PBMC, left unsorted. The origin of this receptor is a male donor with early-stage non-small cell lung cancer. This specimen was lung tumor tissue, taken at surgery.

CDR3 in amino acids: CASSLTLIEQYF. The CDR3 region has the DNA TGTGCCAGCAGCTTAACCCTGATCGAGCAGTACTTC. V gene TRBV7-2 combines with J gene TRBJ2-7; D is undetermined. Deletions cut 2 bases from V and 6 bases from J, with 8 bases between. The CDR3 consists of 12 residues. Germline CDR1 is SGHTA and CDR2 is FQGNSA.